The rows below give T cell receptor beta chains drawn from one sample of a study of breast tumors, draining lymph nodes, adjacent tissues. Using its own MiXCR run on the multiplex PCR reads, TCRdb lists one record per CDR3 protein. The sample includes under 150,000 distinct CDR3 sequences, around 20% of them seen just once. The sample taken for sequencing was axillary lymph node tissue. Source of these receptors: a female donor with breast cancer. Some clones in this sample may be carry-over from other donors' samples. CDR3s include the opening cysteine and the closing phenylalanine or tryptophan. A D gene is named only where the DNA matches it firmly. A row's size may be missing; if present it is once, few, many or a size class.

CDR3 DNA: TGTGCCAGCAGCTTAGAGCGCGCGACAGGAGCCTACGAGCAGTACTTC; CDR3 protein: CASSLERATGAYEQYF; J gene: TRBJ2-7; D gene: -; clone size: many; V gene: TRBV7-6
CDR3 DNA: TGCAGTGCTAGAGATTTGCGTGGGAATGAGCAGTTCTTC; CDR3 protein: CSARDLRGNEQFF; J gene: TRBJ2-1; D gene: -; clone size: many; V gene: TRBV20-1
CDR3 DNA: TGTGCCAGCAAGAATAGGGGTGGTCCCGATACGCAGTATTTT; CDR3 protein: CASKNRGGPDTQYF; J gene: TRBJ2-3; D gene: -; clone size: many; V gene: TRBV3-1
CDR3 DNA: TGCAGGGCTGGACAGGGGAACACTGAAGCTTTCTTT; CDR3 protein: CRAGQGNTEAFF; J gene: TRBJ1-1; D gene: TRBD1; clone size: -; V gene: TRBV20-1
CDR3 DNA: TGTGCCAGTAGTATAGGGGATGTTCCGGGTCCACCGAGCGAGCAGTTCTTC; CDR3 protein: CASSIGDVPGPPSEQFF; J gene: TRBJ2-1; D gene: -; clone size: -; V gene: TRBV19
CDR3 DNA: TGTGCCAGCAGCAAAGGGACAGACTATGGCTACACCTTC; CDR3 protein: CASSKGTDYGYTF; J gene: TRBJ1-2; D gene: TRBD1; clone size: many; V gene: TRBV9
CDR3 DNA: TGTGCCAGTAGTAGGTCGGTTGCTGGGGCCAACGTCCTGACTTTC; CDR3 protein: CASSRSVAGANVLTF; J gene: TRBJ2-6; D gene: -; clone size: many; V gene: TRBV19
CDR3 DNA: TGTGCCAGCAGTTGCGGGGGACAGTACAATGAGCAGTTCTTC; CDR3 protein: CASSCGGQYNEQFF; J gene: TRBJ2-1; D gene: -; clone size: -; V gene: TRBV6-6
CDR3 DNA: TGTGCTAGTGGTTTGAGACCGGGACTAGCTTACGAGCAGTACTTC; CDR3 protein: CASGLRPGLAYEQYF; J gene: TRBJ2-7; D gene: TRBD2; clone size: many; V gene: TRBV12-5
CDR3 DNA: TGTGCCAGCTCACCCGAGGCCTCGAACACTGAAGCTTTCTTT; CDR3 protein: CASSPEASNTEAFF; J gene: TRBJ1-1; D gene: -; clone size: -; V gene: TRBV18
CDR3 DNA: TGTGCCTGGAGTTTCCGGAGCAGCCCAGGTCCGAGCATGAAAAATTCACCCCTCCACTTT; CDR3 protein: CAWSFRSSPGPSMKNSPLHF; J gene: TRBJ1-6; D gene: -; clone size: few; V gene: TRBV30
CDR3 DNA: TGTGCCAGCAGAACTAGCGGAGCTCGGAGGGAGCAGTTCTTC; CDR3 protein: CASRTSGARREQFF; J gene: TRBJ2-1; D gene: TRBD2; clone size: many; V gene: TRBV11-2
CDR3 DNA: TGTGCCAGCAGCGTAGGGAGTTCCCTCGCAGATACGCAGTATTTT; CDR3 protein: CASSVGSSLADTQYF; J gene: TRBJ2-3; D gene: -; clone size: many; V gene: TRBV9
CDR3 DNA: TGTGCCAGCAGCCGGCTGGGGGCGGCAGGCTACGAGCAGTACTTC; CDR3 protein: CASSRLGAAGYEQYF; J gene: TRBJ2-7; D gene: -; clone size: many; V gene: TRBV27
CDR3 DNA: TGTGCCAGCAGTGAAACTCATGGCAGAAGCAATCAGCCCCAGCATTTT; CDR3 protein: CASSETHGRSNQPQHF; J gene: TRBJ1-5; D gene: -; clone size: many; V gene: TRBV6-1
CDR3 DNA: TGCGCCAGCAGCTTGTTACGGGAGTGGAGCACAGATACGCAGTATTTT; CDR3 protein: CASSLLREWSTDTQYF; J gene: TRBJ2-3; D gene: -; clone size: few; V gene: TRBV5-1
CDR3 DNA: TGCGCCAGCAGCCCCAGGGAGCGGAGAGAGACCCAGTACTTC; CDR3 protein: CASSPRERRETQYF; J gene: TRBJ2-5; D gene: -; clone size: few; V gene: TRBV4-1
CDR3 DNA: TGTGCCAGCAGTGGTACTCCCTACGAGCAGTACTTC; CDR3 protein: CASSGTPYEQYF; J gene: TRBJ2-7; D gene: -; clone size: many; V gene: TRBV28
CDR3 DNA: TGCAGTGCTAGACGGTCGGGGAACACCGGGGAGCTGTTTTTT; CDR3 protein: CSARRSGNTGELFF; J gene: TRBJ2-2; D gene: -; clone size: many; V gene: TRBV20-1
CDR3 DNA: TGTGCCACAACTGGGGGCGCCAGCACAGATACGCAGTATTTT; CDR3 protein: CATTGGASTDTQYF; J gene: TRBJ2-3; D gene: -; clone size: many; V gene: TRBV12-3/TRBV12-4
CDR3 DNA: TGTGCCAGCAGTTACCGTTACCCAAAGCCGGGCACCGGGGAGCTGTTTTTT; CDR3 protein: CASSYRYPKPGTGELFF; J gene: TRBJ2-2; D gene: -; clone size: few; V gene: TRBV6-5
CDR3 DNA: TGTGCCAGTGGCCTAGCGGGCGACAATGAGCAGTTCTTC; CDR3 protein: CASGLAGDNEQFF; J gene: TRBJ2-1; D gene: TRBD2; clone size: many; V gene: TRBV19
CDR3 DNA: TGCGCCAGCAGCTTCGAGGGAGGAGGCACAGATACGCAGTATTTT; CDR3 protein: CASSFEGGGTDTQYF; J gene: TRBJ2-3; D gene: -; clone size: many; V gene: TRBV5-1
CDR3 DNA: TGTGCCAGCAGTTTAGTAGCGGGAGGAGAGACCCAGTACTTC; CDR3 protein: CASSLVAGGETQYF; J gene: TRBJ2-5; D gene: TRBD2; clone size: many; V gene: TRBV11-1
CDR3 DNA: TGTGCCAGCAGTTTGGGGGGGCAGCTGCACTTC; CDR3 protein: CASSLGGQLHF; J gene: TRBJ2-7; D gene: -; clone size: many; V gene: TRBV28
CDR3 DNA: TGTGCCAGCAGTCGAGGGTCCTACGAGCAGTACTTC; CDR3 protein: CASSRGSYEQYF; J gene: TRBJ2-7; D gene: -; clone size: many; V gene: TRBV6-6
CDR3 DNA: TGTGCCAGCAGTTCCCTTAAGGGTCCCTACGAGCAGTACTTC; CDR3 protein: CASSSLKGPYEQYF; J gene: TRBJ2-7; D gene: -; clone size: many; V gene: TRBV6-2/TRBV6-3
CDR3 DNA: TGTGCCAGTAGTATATCCACGGGCAGCTCCTACGAGCAGTACTTC; CDR3 protein: CASSISTGSSYEQYF; J gene: TRBJ2-7; D gene: -; clone size: many; V gene: TRBV19
CDR3 DNA: TGTGCCATCAAGGGCAGGGACACCGGGGAGCTGTTTTTT; CDR3 protein: CAIKGRDTGELFF; J gene: TRBJ2-2; D gene: -; clone size: many; V gene: TRBV10-3
CDR3 DNA: TGTGCCAGCAGCTCAATTGGCACAGATACGCAGTATTTT; CDR3 protein: CASSSIGTDTQYF; J gene: TRBJ2-3; D gene: -; clone size: many; V gene: TRBV7-3
CDR3 DNA: TGCAGCGTTGTGGATGAGGAGACCCAGTACTTC; CDR3 protein: CSVVDEETQYF; J gene: TRBJ2-5; D gene: -; clone size: -; V gene: TRBV29-1
CDR3 DNA: TGCAGTGCTAGAGATCGGAGTGGCGGGGGGGGGCTCGAGCAGTACTTC; CDR3 protein: CSARDRSGGGGLEQYF; J gene: TRBJ2-7; D gene: TRBD2; clone size: many; V gene: TRBV20-1
CDR3 DNA: TGTGCCTGGAAAGCGGACAGATACGAGCAGTACTTC; CDR3 protein: CAWKADRYEQYF; J gene: TRBJ2-7; D gene: -; clone size: many; V gene: TRBV30
CDR3 DNA: TGTGCCATCAGTGAGCGGGACAGGGGGCAAGAGACCCAGTACTTC; CDR3 protein: CAISERDRGQETQYF; J gene: TRBJ2-5; D gene: TRBD1; clone size: many; V gene: TRBV10-3
CDR3 DNA: TGCAGTGCTTGGATGGAGCGGATCTACGAGCAGTACTTC; CDR3 protein: CSAWMERIYEQYF; J gene: TRBJ2-7; D gene: -; clone size: many; V gene: TRBV20-1
CDR3 DNA: TGCAGTGCTAGAGCTCAGGAGTCGTACTTC; CDR3 protein: CSARAQESYF; J gene: TRBJ2-7; D gene: -; clone size: many; V gene: TRBV20-1
CDR3 DNA: TGTGCCAGCAGCCGCGCCGGGTGGCAAGAGACCCAGTACTTC; CDR3 protein: CASSRAGWQETQYF; J gene: TRBJ2-5; D gene: -; clone size: many; V gene: TRBV3-1
CDR3 DNA: TGTGCCAGCAAGAGTATCGGTACCAAAAACATTCAGTACTTC; CDR3 protein: CASKSIGTKNIQYF; J gene: TRBJ2-4; D gene: -; clone size: -; V gene: TRBV6-1
CDR3 DNA: TGTGCCAGCTCACCGCCCGACAGGCCGCGCACAGATACGCCGTATTTT; CDR3 protein: CASSPPDRPRTDTPYF; J gene: TRBJ2-3; D gene: -; clone size: -; V gene: TRBV18
CDR3 DNA: TGTGCCAGTATGACCGGGAGAAGCACCGGGGAGCTGTTTTTT; CDR3 protein: CASMTGRSTGELFF; J gene: TRBJ2-2; D gene: -; clone size: -; V gene: TRBV19
CDR3 DNA: TGTGCCAGCAGCCTACAGGGAGCCGGGGCCAACGTCCTGACTTTC; CDR3 protein: CASSLQGAGANVLTF; J gene: TRBJ2-6; D gene: -; clone size: few; V gene: TRBV3-1
CDR3 DNA: TGTGCCATCAGTGATTTCGGGGGGGGCTATGGCTACACCTTC; CDR3 protein: CAISDFGGGYGYTF; J gene: TRBJ1-2; D gene: -; clone size: many; V gene: TRBV10-3
CDR3 DNA: TGTGCTAGCAGCTTAGAAACGAGGAGGACCAATCGGCCCCAGCATTTT; CDR3 protein: CASSLETRRTNRPQHF; J gene: TRBJ1-5; D gene: -; clone size: once; V gene: TRBV7-7
CDR3 DNA: TGCAGTGCTAGAGATGACGGGAGTGGCCAAGAGACCCAGTACTTC; CDR3 protein: CSARDDGSGQETQYF; J gene: TRBJ2-5; D gene: -; clone size: many; V gene: TRBV20-1
CDR3 DNA: TGTGCCATCAGTCTGACAGGGGGAAACACTGAAGCTTTCTTT; CDR3 protein: CAISLTGGNTEAFF; J gene: TRBJ1-1; D gene: TRBD1; clone size: -; V gene: TRBV10-3
CDR3 DNA: TGTGCCAGCAGGGGACAGGGAAACTACAATGAGCAGTTCTTC; CDR3 protein: CASRGQGNYNEQFF; J gene: TRBJ2-1; D gene: TRBD1; clone size: many; V gene: TRBV2